This T cell receptor beta chain was found in a study of Ad26.COV2.S vaccination and SARS-CoV-2 variants (dated by TCRdb to the early 2020s). Broadly, across the study: TCRbeta repertoire sequencing was used to assess the specificity and breadth of SARS-CoV-2-reactive T cell receptors after Ad26.COV2.S vaccination. The TCR-sequenced set comprised approximately 32 samples: around 20 Ad26.COV2.S vaccine recipients, 5 placebo recipients and 8 SARS-CoV-2 convalescent individuals.

V is pruned by 3 bases and J by 7 bases, leaving 9 bases of the junction without a gene match. CDR3 length: 15 amino acids, cysteine to phenylalanine. Of the read, only the CDR3 DNA is kept; its 45 bases are in frame from base 1. From the germline V gene (reference sequence), CDR1 is DFQATT and CDR2 is SNEGSKA. The time point label here, explained by the study, means: individuals recovered from natural SARS-CoV-2 infection. The study at large found these results: Vaccine and placebo recipients had similar non-spike TCR breadth, a finding consistent with the vaccine containing only spike. According to the authors, total T cell responses may have been underestimated by the TCR breadth and depth analyses. After vaccination, spike-specific CD8+ and CD4+ T cell responses were reported to show substantial breadth. Higher spike-specific TCR breadth was observed in Ad26.COV2.S recipients than in placebo recipients (P = 0.0014).

On this clone: Its target antigen remains unknown. No much larger clone exists at a distance of one base, and base qualities are not known.

TCRbeta CDR3 regions were sequenced with the immunoSEQ Assay. After extraction, genomic DNA underwent amplification by bias-controlled multiplex PCR, followed by high-throughput sequencing. Regarding the original processing steps: Collapsing and filtering of sequences were performed to quantify the absolute abundance of each unique TCRbeta CDR3 region. T cell fraction was estimated by normalizing TCRbeta template counts to usable DNA, which was measured by amplifying reference genes present in all nucleated cells. Repertoire TCRs were annotated as SARS-CoV-2-specific when V gene, CDR3 amino acid sequence and J gene were exactly matched to a known reactive TCR set. The reference SARS-CoV-2 TCR set was obtained from MIRA and was filtered for enrichment in COVID-19-positive ImmuneCODE repertoires, whereby public or cross-reactive TCRs were removed. Drawing on the MIRA antigens, annotated TCRs were analysed further at the level of specific ORF or position within ORF. Depth was the summed frequency of annotated unique rearrangements, while breadth was defined as annotated unique rearrangements over total unique productive rearrangements. Two-sided Wilcoxon rank-sum tests were applied when comparing TCR breadth between groups. TCRdb re-hosts the immuneACCESS table, in-frame sequences only. Its copies lack some clones; in the studies checked, an unresolved V gene accounts for under half of them, and the cause for the rest is not known. That table supplies the V and J calls and clone size; D and trimming were determined from the DNA. The sample table lists tens of thousands of clones, less than 85% of them with a count of one. Approximately 15% of the sample belongs to the ten largest clones.

Sequenced here: peripheral blood, sampled after recovery from COVID-19. The sequence is built from TRBV20-1 and TRBJ2-1; TRBD2 aligns with 10 central bases. The receptor's source is a human donor who had recovered from COVID-19. The CDR3 corresponds to CSASRFSGRYNEQFF. The nucleotide sequence is TGCAGTGCTAGTCGGTTTAGCGGGAGGTATAATGAGCAGTTCTTC.